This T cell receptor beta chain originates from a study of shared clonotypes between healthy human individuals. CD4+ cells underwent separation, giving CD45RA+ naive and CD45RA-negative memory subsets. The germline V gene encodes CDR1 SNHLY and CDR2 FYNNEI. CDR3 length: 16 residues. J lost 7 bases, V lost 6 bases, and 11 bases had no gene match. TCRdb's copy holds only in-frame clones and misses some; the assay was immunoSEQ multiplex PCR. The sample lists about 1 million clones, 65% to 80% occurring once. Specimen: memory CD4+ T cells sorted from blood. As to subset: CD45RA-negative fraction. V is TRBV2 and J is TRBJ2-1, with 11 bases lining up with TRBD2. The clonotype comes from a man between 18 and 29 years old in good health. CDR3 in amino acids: CASRGDSGGAGNEQFF. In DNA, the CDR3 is TGTGCCAGCAGAGGGGATAGCGGGGGGGCCGGGAATGAGCAGTTCTTC. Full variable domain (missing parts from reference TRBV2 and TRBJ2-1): EPEVTQTPSHQVTQMGQEVILRCVPISNHLYFYWYRQILGQKVEFLVSFYNNEISEKSEIFDDQFSVERPDGSNFTLKIRSTKLEDSAMYFCASRGDSGGAGNEQFFGPGTRLTVL.